The 21 T cell receptor beta chains reported below all come from one sample, sequenced in a study of shared clonotypes between healthy human individuals. Assay used: immunoSEQ multiplex PCR; TCRdb lists only in-frame clones, some missing. The sample includes approximately 2.5 million clones, around nine tenths seen only once; the top ten take more than 0.12%. The specimen was naive CD4+ T cells sorted from blood. Specified subset: CD45RA+ positively selected. Every receptor here comes from a man between 18 and 35 years old in good health.

This chain connects TRBV21-1 to TRBJ2-7; no DNA check was done on the table's D call, TRBD1. TRBV21-1 is a known pseudogene. The CDR3 runs to 17 residues. The CDR3 is CASSPTRRGQVLYEQYF. The CDR3 DNA reads TGTGCCAGCAGCCCCACTCGTAGGGGACAGGTCCTATACGAGCAGTACTTC.

The J gene is TRBJ2-5, the V gene TRBV7-2; D uncertain. TRBJ2-7 explains the end of the DNA better; the J call may be wrong. The CDR3 sequence is 15 residues long. The germline CDR1 and CDR2 sequences are SGHTA and FQGNSA. Here the CDR3 DNA reads TGTGCCAGCAGCGCACAGTCTGGAAGCTCCTACGAGCAGTACTTC. Encoded protein: CASSAQSGSSYEQYF.

The rearrangement joins TRBV6-5 to TRBJ1-6; D is unresolved. The length of the CDR3 is 15 residues. The V gene's germline CDR1 is MNHEY and CDR2 SVGAGI. With 7 bases removed from V and 4 bases from J, the gap between germline ends came to 14 bases. CDR3 DNA: TGTGCCAGCACCGTGGACGCAATGTATAATTCACCCCTCCACTTT. Protein product: CASTVDAMYNSPLHF.

J is TRBJ1-1 and V is TRBV28; perhaps TRBD1 as D (5 bases). This CDR3 has 14 residues. Trimming left V 3 bases short and J 1 base short, with 9 bases between. Per the germline V gene, CDR1 is MDHEN and CDR2 is SYDVKM. The CDR3 coding sequence is TGTGCCAGCAGTTTTTGGGGACCGAACACTGAAGCTTTCTTT. It encodes CASSFWGPNTEAFF.

The chain uses TRBV18 and TRBJ2-7; 7 nucleotides line up with TRBD1. Germline loops: CDR1 KGHSH, CDR2 LQKENI. The CDR3 is made up of 15 amino acids. The V and J ends lost 2 bases and 0 bases, in that order; junction bases with no gene match: 4. This chain's CDR3 is CASSPGTVYSYEQYF. The CDR3 DNA follows: TGTGCCAGCTCACCAGGGACAGTATACTCCTACGAGCAGTACTTC.

This clone was found a few times. The chain combines TRBV30 with TRBJ1-1; no definite D call. Between the trimmed V and J ends, which lost 8 bases and 4 bases, there was a span of 11 bases. CDR3 length: 11 amino acids. Germline CDR1 GTSNPN, CDR2 SVGIG (reference sequence). CDR3 nucleotides: TGTGCCATATACAGAAGCACTGAAGCTTTCTTT. Translation gives CAIYRSTEAFF.

The rearrangement joins TRBV6-5 to TRBJ1-1; TRBD1 aligns across 7 bases. Germline CDR1 MNHEY, CDR2 SVGAGI. The CDR3 spans 11 residues. V lost 8 bases and J lost 8; bases outside the gene matches: 5. The CDR3 region has the DNA TGTGCCAGCCGACAGGGTATGGAAGCTTTCTTT. Translated: CASRQGMEAFF.

The genes are TRBV6-5 and TRBJ2-2; D possibly uses TRBD1 or TRBD2 (6 bases each). CDR3 size: 14 residues. Germline CDR1 reads MNHEY; CDR2 reads SVGAGI. With 7 bases removed from V and 5 bases from J, the gap between germline ends came to 14 bases. CDR3 sequence: CASTLKGGTGELFF. The DNA of the CDR3 is TGTGCCAGCACTTTAAAGGGGGGAACCGGGGAGCTGTTTTTT.

V usage is TRBV5-1 and J usage is TRBJ2-7; 9 bases fit TRBD2. The CDR3 extends over 15 amino acids. Germline V CDR1 and CDR2: SGHRS, YFSETQ. The V gene end was trimmed by 3 bases and the J gene end by 3 bases; junction bases not matched to a gene: 7. CDR3 sequence reads: CASSSGAGGHYEQYF. The CDR3 DNA is TGCGCCAGCAGCTCGGGGGCGGGAGGGCACTACGAGCAGTACTTC.

The rearrangement uses TRBV2 and TRBJ2-3; 7 bases fit TRBD1. Looked up from germline, CDR1 is SNHLY and CDR2 is FYNNEI. This CDR3 contains 16 residues. The ends lost 5 bases at V and 0 bases at J; junction bases unmatched: 8. For the CDR3, the DNA is TGTGCCAGCAGTCGAGGACAGGCCTCTAGCACAGATACGCAGTATTTT. This codes for CASSRGQASSTDTQYF.

Concerning this clone itself: The sample carries other DNA sequences with the same CDR3. V usage is TRBV28 and J usage is TRBJ1-5; D is undetermined. Germline CDR1 and CDR2: MDHEN and SYDVKM. Trimming left V 6 bases short and J 2 bases short, with 2 bases between. This CDR3 has 11 amino acids. Here the CDR3 DNA reads TGTGCCAGCAGCGGCAATCAGCCCCAGCATTTT. The encoded protein is CASSGNQPQHF. Full variable domain (outside the CDR3, taken from reference TRBV28 and TRBJ1-5): DVKVTQSSRYLVKRTGEKVFLECVQDMDHENMFWYRQDPGLGLRLIYFSYDVKMKEKGDIPEGYSVSREKKERFSLILESASTNQTSMYLCASSGNQPQHFGDGTRLSIL.

This chain uses TRBV28 with TRBJ2-7; D perhaps matches TRBD1 (8 bases). Germline V lookup: CDR1 MDHEN, CDR2 SYDVKM. This CDR3 has 14 residues. The V and J ends lost 6 bases and 4 bases respectively, with 16 bases between them. For the CDR3, the DNA is TGTGCCAGCAGAAGAGCGGGACAGGATTACGAGCAGTACTTC. Translated, it gives CASRRAGQDYEQYF. Full variable domain (rest looked up from reference TRBV28 and TRBJ2-7): DVKVTQSSRYLVKRTGEKVFLECVQDMDHENMFWYRQDPGLGLRLIYFSYDVKMKEKGDIPEGYSVSREKKERFSLILESASTNQTSMYLCASRRAGQDYEQYFGPGTRLTVT.

CDR3 residues: CASSQVGENIQYF. CDR3 sequence (DNA): TGCGCCAGCAGCCAGGTTGGCGAAAACATTCAGTACTTC. The chain joins TRBV4-1 to TRBJ2-4; D ambiguous. The germline CDR1 and CDR2 sequences are MGHRA and YSYEKL. V lost 3 bases and J 5 bases, leaving 8 bases between the germline ends. This CDR3 spans 13 amino acids.

Concerning this clone itself: Other DNA sequences in the same sample also yield this CDR3. The chain uses TRBV18 and TRBJ1-2; the D gene is possibly TRBD1 (6 bases). Germline-derived CDR1 and CDR2 are KGHSH and LQKENI. The CDR3 runs 14 residues. Deletions cut 2 bases from V and 0 bases from J, with 7 bases between. CDR3 DNA sequence: TGTGCCAGCTCACCAGGGGGGCCTAACTATGGCTACACCTTC. It translates to CASSPGGPNYGYTF.

The chain combines TRBV6-5 with TRBJ2-7; TRBD2 is a possible D gene (5 bases). Trimming cost V 8 bases and J 6 bases, with 11 bases left between them. The CDR3 spans 11 residues. Germline V gene sequence: CDR1 MNHEY, CDR2 SVGAGI. Written as DNA, the CDR3 is TGTGCCAGCTGTGAGGGTGTCGAGCAGTACTTC. Translating gives CASCEGVEQYF.

The CDR3 DNA reads as TGCGCCAGCAGCCATGAAGGGACAAAATATGGCTACACCTTC. Residues: CASSHEGTKYGYTF. The J gene is TRBJ1-2, the V gene TRBV4-3, with D possibly matching TRBD1 (6 bases). The germline gives CDR1 LGHNA, CDR2 YSLEER. The CDR3 has 14 amino acids. Trimming stripped 3 bases from V and 5 bases from J, with 13 bases between.

CDR3 loop: CASSELAGGTDTQYF. The DNA of the CDR3 is TGTGCCAGCTCCGAACTAGCGGGAGGCACAGATACGCAGTATTTT. The chain recombines TRBV18 with TRBJ2-3; TRBD2 matches 11 bases. V was pared by 6 bases and J by 1 base, with 3 bases of the junction left unmatched. The CDR3 consists of 15 residues. In germline, CDR1 is KGHSH, CDR2 LQKENI.

To note about this clone: The sample has other DNA sequences that encode this CDR3 too. The V gene is TRBV18, the J gene TRBJ2-5, with D possibly called TRBD1 or TRBD2 (5 bases each). Per germline, CDR1 KGHSH and CDR2 LQKENI. The CDR3 runs to 13 residues. Trimming took 2 bases from V and 5 from J, leaving 9 bases between them. The CDR3 DNA is TGTGCCAGCTCACCAACCGGGACCGAGACCCAGTACTTC. This sequence encodes CASSPTGTETQYF.

The V call is TRBV5-1, the J call TRBJ1-6, with D possibly TRBD1 on 6 matching bases. Germline CDR1 SGHRS, CDR2 YFSETQ. The CDR3 runs 15 residues. Between the trimmed V and J ends, which lost 4 bases and 6 bases, there was a span of 14 bases. The CDR3: CASSTGHNLNSPLHF. DNA for the CDR3: TGCGCCAGCAGCACGGGACACAATCTTAATTCACCCCTCCACTTT.

This chain connects TRBV28 to TRBJ1-2; no reliable D call. V gave up 7 bases and J gave up 4 bases, with 13 bases separating them. The CDR3 sequence is 13 residues long. The germline V gene encodes CDR1 MDHEN and CDR2 SYDVKM. This CDR3 reads CASTSQGFYGYTF. CDR3 nucleotides: TGTGCCAGCACCTCTCAAGGATTCTATGGCTACACCTTC.

This chain links TRBV27 with TRBJ1-6; 7 positions match TRBD1. CDR1 and CDR2 from the germline V gene are MNHEY and SMNVEV (reference sequence). The trim removed 6 bases at V and 8 bases at J, leaving 13 bases unmatched. The CDR3 consists of 16 residues. In DNA, the CDR3 is TGTGCCAGCAGGAAACTCCGGGACAGCAAGGATTCACCCCTCCACTTT. Its protein product is CASRKLRDSKDSPLHF.